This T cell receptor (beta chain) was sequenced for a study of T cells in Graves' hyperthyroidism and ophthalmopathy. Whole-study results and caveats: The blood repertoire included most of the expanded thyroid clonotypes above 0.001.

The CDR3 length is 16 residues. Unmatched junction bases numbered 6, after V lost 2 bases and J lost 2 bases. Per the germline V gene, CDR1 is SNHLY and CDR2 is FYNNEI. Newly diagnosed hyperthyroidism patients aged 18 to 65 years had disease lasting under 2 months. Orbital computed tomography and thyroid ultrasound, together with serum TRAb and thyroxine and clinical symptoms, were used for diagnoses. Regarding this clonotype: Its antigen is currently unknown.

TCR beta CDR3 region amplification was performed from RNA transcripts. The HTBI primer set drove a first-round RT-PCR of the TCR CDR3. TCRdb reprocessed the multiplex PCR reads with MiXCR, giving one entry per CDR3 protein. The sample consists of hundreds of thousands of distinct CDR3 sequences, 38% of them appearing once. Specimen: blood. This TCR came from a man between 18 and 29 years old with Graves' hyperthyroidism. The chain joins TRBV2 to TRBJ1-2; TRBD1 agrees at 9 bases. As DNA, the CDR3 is TGTGCCAGCAGTGAAAGGACAGGGGCCGGGAACTATGGCTACACCTTC. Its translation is CASSERTGAGNYGYTF.